The T cell receptor beta chain under discussion was sequenced for a study of OX40 agonist ivuxolimab in advanced cancers. Study context: An anti-OX40 (CD134) antibody with agonistic activity, ivuxolimab, was administered to patients. Patients achieving partial responses numbered three: one hepatocellular carcinoma case and two cutaneous melanoma cases.

With respect to this clone: The antigen is undetermined.

Study-level points and caveats: The average count of expanded clones was higher among CD8+ T cells than among CD4+.

Profiled with immunoSEQ multiplex PCR; TCRdb holds only in-frame clones, not every one. The sample lists 75,000 to 95,000 clones, approximately 85% occurring once. The CDR3 loop spans 18 amino acids. Losses at the gene ends were 0 bases for V and 0 bases for J; bases not matched to a gene: 8. From germline, CDR1 is SGDLS and CDR2 YYNGEE. The chain combines TRBV9 with TRBJ1-3, with TRBD1 matching 8 bases. The receptor was isolated from an adult with an advanced solid tumor such as melanoma, head and neck, liver or kidney cancer. The material was CD4+ or CD8+ T cells sorted from blood, obtained in a trial of the OX40 agonist ivuxolimab. For the CDR3, the DNA is TGTGCCAGCAGCGTAGTGGGAGACAGGGGAGCCTCTGGAAACACCATATATTTT. Translating it yields CASSVVGDRGASGNTIYF.